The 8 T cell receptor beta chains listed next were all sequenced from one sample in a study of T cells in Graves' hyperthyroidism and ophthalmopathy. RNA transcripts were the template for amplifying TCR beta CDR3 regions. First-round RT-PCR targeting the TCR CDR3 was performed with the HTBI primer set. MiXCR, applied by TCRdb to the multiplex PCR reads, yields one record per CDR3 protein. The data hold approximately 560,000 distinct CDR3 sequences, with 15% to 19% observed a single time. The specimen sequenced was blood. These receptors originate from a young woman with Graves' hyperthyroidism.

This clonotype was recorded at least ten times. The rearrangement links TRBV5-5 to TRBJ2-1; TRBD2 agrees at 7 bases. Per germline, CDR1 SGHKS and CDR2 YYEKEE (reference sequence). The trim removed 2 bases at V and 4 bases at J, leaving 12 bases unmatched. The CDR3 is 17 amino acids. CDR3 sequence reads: CASSFFFLAEDYNEQFF. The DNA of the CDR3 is TGTGCCAGCAGCTTCTTCTTTCTAGCGGAAGATTACAATGAGCAGTTCTTC.

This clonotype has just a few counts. CDR3: CATSDPYRGSEQFF. The CDR3 nucleotides read TGTGCCACCAGTGATCCCTACAGGGGAAGTGAGCAGTTCTTC. The V gene is TRBV24-1, the J gene TRBJ2-1; TRBD1 aligns across 7 bases. Looked up from germline, CDR1 is KGHDR and CDR2 is SFDVKD. Unmatched junction bases numbered 7, after V lost 3 bases and J lost 9 bases. The CDR3 consists of 14 residues.

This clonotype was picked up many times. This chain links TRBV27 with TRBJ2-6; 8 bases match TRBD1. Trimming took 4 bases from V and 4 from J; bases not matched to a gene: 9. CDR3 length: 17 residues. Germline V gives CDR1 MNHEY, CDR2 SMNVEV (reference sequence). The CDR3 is CASSSPNRGFGANVLTF. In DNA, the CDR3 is TGTGCCAGCAGTTCCCCGAACAGGGGGTTCGGGGCCAACGTCCTGACTTTC.

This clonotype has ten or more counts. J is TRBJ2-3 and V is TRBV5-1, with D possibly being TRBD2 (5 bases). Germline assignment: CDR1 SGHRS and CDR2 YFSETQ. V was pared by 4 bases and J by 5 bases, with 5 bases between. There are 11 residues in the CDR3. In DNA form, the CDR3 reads TGCGCCAGCAGCGAGGGAGATACGCAGTATTTT. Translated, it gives CASSEGDTQYF.

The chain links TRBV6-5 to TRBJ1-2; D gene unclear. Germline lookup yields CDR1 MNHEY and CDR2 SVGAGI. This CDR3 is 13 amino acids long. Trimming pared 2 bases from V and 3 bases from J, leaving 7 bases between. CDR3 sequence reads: CASSYGDDYGYTF. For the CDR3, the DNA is TGTGCCAGCAGTTACGGGGATGACTATGGCTACACCTTC.

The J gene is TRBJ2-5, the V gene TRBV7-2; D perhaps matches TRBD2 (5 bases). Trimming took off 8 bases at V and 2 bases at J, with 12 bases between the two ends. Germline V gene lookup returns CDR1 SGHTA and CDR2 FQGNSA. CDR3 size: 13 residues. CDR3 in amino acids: CASCRRGQETQYF. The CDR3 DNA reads TGTGCCAGCTGCCGCAGAGGGCAAGAGACCCAGTACTTC. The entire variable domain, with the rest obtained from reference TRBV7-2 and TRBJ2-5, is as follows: GAGVSQSPSNKVTEKGKDVELRCDPISGHTALYWYRQSLGQGLEFLIYFQGNSAPDKSGLPSDRFSAERTGGSVSTLTIQRTQQEDSAVYLCASCRRGQETQYFGPGTRLLVL.

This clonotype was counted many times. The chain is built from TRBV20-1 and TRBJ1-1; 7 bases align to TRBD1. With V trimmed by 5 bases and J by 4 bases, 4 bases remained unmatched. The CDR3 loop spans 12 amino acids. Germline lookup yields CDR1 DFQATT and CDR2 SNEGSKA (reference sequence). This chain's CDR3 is CSAPDRATEAFF. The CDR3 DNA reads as TGCAGTGCTCCAGACAGGGCCACTGAAGCTTTCTTT.

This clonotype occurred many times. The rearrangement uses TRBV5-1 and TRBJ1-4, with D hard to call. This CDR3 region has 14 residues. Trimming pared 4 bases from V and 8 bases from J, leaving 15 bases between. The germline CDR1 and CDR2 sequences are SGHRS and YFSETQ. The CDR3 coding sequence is TGCGCCAGCAGCGAGTCCGGGAGGCCCGAAAAACTGTTTTTT. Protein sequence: CASSESGRPEKLFF.